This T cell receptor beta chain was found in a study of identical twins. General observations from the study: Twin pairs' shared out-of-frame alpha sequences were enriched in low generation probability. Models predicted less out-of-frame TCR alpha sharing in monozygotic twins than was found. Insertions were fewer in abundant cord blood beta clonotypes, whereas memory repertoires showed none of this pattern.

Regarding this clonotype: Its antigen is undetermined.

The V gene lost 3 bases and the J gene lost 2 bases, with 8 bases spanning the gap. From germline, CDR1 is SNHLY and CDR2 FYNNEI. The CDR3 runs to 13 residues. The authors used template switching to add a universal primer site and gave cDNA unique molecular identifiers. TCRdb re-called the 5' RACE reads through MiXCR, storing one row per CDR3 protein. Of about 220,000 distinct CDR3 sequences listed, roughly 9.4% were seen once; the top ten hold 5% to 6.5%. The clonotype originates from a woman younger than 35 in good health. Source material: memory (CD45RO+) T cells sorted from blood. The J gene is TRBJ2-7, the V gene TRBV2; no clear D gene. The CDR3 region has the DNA TGTGCCAGCAGTGAGGGGAATGCCTACGAGCAGTACTTC. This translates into CASSEGNAYEQYF.